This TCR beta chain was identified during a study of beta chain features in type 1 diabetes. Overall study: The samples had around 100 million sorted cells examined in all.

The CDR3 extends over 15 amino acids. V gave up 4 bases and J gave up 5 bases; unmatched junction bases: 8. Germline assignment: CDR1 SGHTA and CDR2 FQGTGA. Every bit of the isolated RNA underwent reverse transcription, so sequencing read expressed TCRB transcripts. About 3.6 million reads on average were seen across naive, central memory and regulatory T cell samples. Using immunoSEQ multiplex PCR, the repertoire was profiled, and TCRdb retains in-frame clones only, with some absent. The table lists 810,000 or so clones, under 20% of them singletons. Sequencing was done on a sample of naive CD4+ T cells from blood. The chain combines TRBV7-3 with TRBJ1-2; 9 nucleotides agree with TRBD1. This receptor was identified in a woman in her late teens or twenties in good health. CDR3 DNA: TGTGCCAGCAGCTATACCGGGACAGGGCTTTATGGCTACACCTTC. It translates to CASSYTGTGLYGYTF. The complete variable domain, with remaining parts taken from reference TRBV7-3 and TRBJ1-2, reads GAGVSQTPSNKVTEKGKYVELRCDPISGHTALYWYRQSLGQGPEFLIYFQGTGAADDSGLPNDRFFAVRPEGSVSTLKIQRTERGDSAVYLCASSYTGTGLYGYTFGSGTRLTVV.